A selection of T cell receptor beta chains follows, all from one sample in a study of T cell responses to AZD1222 COVID-19 vaccine. The repertoire was sequenced with immunoSEQ multiplex PCR; TCRdb's copy has only in-frame clones and lacks some. The sample contains approximately 120,000 clones, about 93% of which appear only once. Material: peripheral blood, obtained on day 0 of AZD1222 vaccination. All receptors derive from an adult in good health. CDR3s include the opening cysteine and the closing phenylalanine or tryptophan. D genes are given only for firm matches. The listing skips clone size in some rows; elsewhere it reads once, few, many or a size class.

abundance: -
j_gene: TRBJ1-2
d_gene: -
len: 15
v_gene: TRBV4-2
CDR3nt: TGTGCCAGCAGCCAAGAGGTTAAAGTCGTCGGTGGCTACACCTTC
CDR3aa: CASSQEVKVVGGYTF

abundance: -
j_gene: TRBJ1-5
d_gene: TRBD1
len: 16
v_gene: TRBV19
CDR3nt: TGTGCCAGTACCCTATCGCGGGACAGGGGGAATCAGCCCCAGCATTTT
CDR3aa: CASTLSRDRGNQPQHF

abundance: -
j_gene: TRBJ1-1
d_gene: -
len: 12
v_gene: TRBV4-1
CDR3nt: TGCGCCAGCAGCTTCGCCCGGGGCGAAGCTTTCTTT
CDR3aa: CASSFARGEAFF

abundance: -
j_gene: TRBJ2-3
d_gene: TRBD1
len: 16
v_gene: TRBV5-8
CDR3nt: TGTGCCAGCAGCTTACGGACAGGGAGTCACACAGATACGCAGTATTTT
CDR3aa: CASSLRTGSHTDTQYF

abundance: -
j_gene: TRBJ2-5
d_gene: -
len: 16
v_gene: TRBV3-1/TRBV3-2
CDR3nt: TGTGCCAGCAGCCAACTCGAGCGCTACCCACAAGAGACCCAGTACTTC
CDR3aa: CASSQLERYPQETQYF

abundance: -
j_gene: TRBJ1-6
d_gene: -
len: 16
v_gene: TRBV25-1
CDR3nt: TGTGCCAGCAGTGGGGAGGAGAGCTCCTATAATTCACCCCTCCACTTT
CDR3aa: CASSGEESSYNSPLHF

abundance: once
j_gene: TRBJ2-3
d_gene: TRBD2
len: 16
v_gene: TRBV27
CDR3nt: TGTGCCAGCAGTTTATACGGCGGGGGGGCCATAGATACGCAGTATTTT
CDR3aa: CASSLYGGGAIDTQYF

abundance: -
j_gene: TRBJ1-2
d_gene: -
len: 14
v_gene: TRBV27
CDR3nt: TGTGCCAGCAGTTTAGGAGGGGAGAACTATGGCTACACCTTC
CDR3aa: CASSLGGENYGYTF

abundance: -
j_gene: TRBJ1-3
d_gene: -
len: 15
v_gene: TRBV3-1/TRBV3-2
CDR3nt: TGTGCCAGCAGCCAAGATATGACACGGCTTCGCACCATATATTTT
CDR3aa: CASSQDMTRLRTIYF

abundance: once
j_gene: TRBJ1-5
d_gene: TRBD1
len: 16
v_gene: TRBV6-5
CDR3nt: TGTGCCAGCAGTTCCGCGGACAGGGGGCAAAATCAGCCCCAGCATTTT
CDR3aa: CASSSADRGQNQPQHF

abundance: -
j_gene: TRBJ1-1
d_gene: -
len: 13
v_gene: TRBV12-3/TRBV12-4
CDR3nt: TGTGCCAGCAGCAACGGGGGGAAAGGTGAAGCTTTCTTT
CDR3aa: CASSNGGKGEAFF

abundance: -
j_gene: TRBJ1-5
d_gene: TRBD1
len: 15
v_gene: TRBV18
CDR3nt: TGTGCCAGCTCACCTCCAGGGGGCTTCAATCAGCCCCAGCATTTT
CDR3aa: CASSPPGGFNQPQHF

abundance: -
j_gene: TRBJ1-3
d_gene: -
len: 14
v_gene: TRBV5-1
CDR3nt: TGCGCCAGCAGTTCCCAGGGGTCGGGAAACACCATATATTTT
CDR3aa: CASSSQGSGNTIYF

abundance: -
j_gene: TRBJ1-2
d_gene: TRBD1
len: 14
v_gene: TRBV7-9
CDR3nt: TGTGCCAGCAGCCGTCGGGACAGACACTATGGCTACACCTTC
CDR3aa: CASSRRDRHYGYTF

abundance: -
j_gene: TRBJ1-3
d_gene: -
len: 18
v_gene: TRBV5-1
CDR3nt: TGCGCCAGCAGCCTCTTGGCGTATAGGGTCAGCTCTGGAAACACCATATATTTT
CDR3aa: CASSLLAYRVSSGNTIYF

abundance: -
j_gene: TRBJ1-2
d_gene: -
len: 14
v_gene: TRBV6-1
CDR3nt: TGTGCCAGCAGTGAACTGGGATTTAACTATGGCTACACCTTC
CDR3aa: CASSELGFNYGYTF

abundance: -
j_gene: TRBJ2-2
d_gene: TRBD2
len: 17
v_gene: TRBV24-1
CDR3nt: TGTGCCACCAGTGCGGCGGCGGGGGGGCCGGGCACCGGGGAGCTGTTTTTT
CDR3aa: CATSAAAGGPGTGELFF

abundance: -
j_gene: TRBJ1-5
d_gene: -
len: 14
v_gene: TRBV27
CDR3nt: TGTGCCAGCAGTTTCGGGGGATCTGCTCAGCCCCAGCATTTT
CDR3aa: CASSFGGSAQPQHF

abundance: -
j_gene: TRBJ2-5
d_gene: -
len: 14
v_gene: TRBV5-1
CDR3nt: TGCGCCAGCAGCACCGGCGGGAAAGTAGAGACCCAGTACTTC
CDR3aa: CASSTGGKVETQYF

abundance: -
j_gene: TRBJ1-2
d_gene: TRBD1
len: 14
v_gene: TRBV18
CDR3nt: TGTGCCAGCTCACCCCTTGACAGGGGTGGAGGCTACACCTTC
CDR3aa: CASSPLDRGGGYTF

abundance: -
j_gene: TRBJ2-2
d_gene: TRBD2
len: 18
v_gene: TRBV9
CDR3nt: TGTGCCAGCAGCGTAGGAGTAGCGGGGAGTTTTAACACCGGGGAGCTGTTTTTT
CDR3aa: CASSVGVAGSFNTGELFF

abundance: -
j_gene: TRBJ2-5
d_gene: TRBD2
len: 14
v_gene: TRBV19
CDR3nt: TGTGCCAGTAGTATTGGCGGGGGGGCCGAGACCCAGTACTTC
CDR3aa: CASSIGGGAETQYF

abundance: once
j_gene: TRBJ2-1
d_gene: -
len: 13
v_gene: TRBV5-5
CDR3nt: TGTGCCAGCAGCTTTAGTCGCCTGAATGAGCAGTTCTTC
CDR3aa: CASSFSRLNEQFF

abundance: -
j_gene: TRBJ2-7
d_gene: -
len: 14
v_gene: TRBV11-3
CDR3nt: TGTGCCAGCAGCTTAGGACGGTACAGGGACGAGCAGTACTTC
CDR3aa: CASSLGRYRDEQYF

abundance: once
j_gene: TRBJ1-4
d_gene: -
len: 13
v_gene: TRBV14
CDR3nt: TGTGCCAGCCGCCGGGGCTTTAATGAAAAACTGTTTTTT
CDR3aa: CASRRGFNEKLFF

abundance: -
j_gene: TRBJ1-2
d_gene: -
len: 15
v_gene: TRBV6-5
CDR3nt: TGTGCCAGCAGTTACTCGAGGACTTCCAACTATGGCTACACCTTC
CDR3aa: CASSYSRTSNYGYTF

abundance: -
j_gene: TRBJ2-3
d_gene: -
len: 15
v_gene: TRBV7-9
CDR3nt: TGTGCCAGCAGCTTAGGCGGCAGCCTCACAGATACGCAGTATTTT
CDR3aa: CASSLGGSLTDTQYF

abundance: -
j_gene: TRBJ1-2
d_gene: -
len: 14
v_gene: TRBV7-8
CDR3nt: TGTGCCAGCAGCTTAGGGGACGGGCCCTATGGCTACACCTTC
CDR3aa: CASSLGDGPYGYTF

abundance: -
j_gene: TRBJ1-4
d_gene: -
len: 15
v_gene: TRBV2
CDR3nt: TGTGCCAGCAGAGCGACAGGCCGAACTAATGAAAAACTGTTTTTT
CDR3aa: CASRATGRTNEKLFF